The TCR beta chain under discussion was sequenced for a study of cytomegalovirus exposure and HLA in healthy donors. Study-wide points: Specificity of a few CMV-associated chains for CMV antigens was verified in vitro. A later analysis revealed that TCR association rates differed between HLA loci, peaking at DRB1 and bottoming out at HLA-C. Analysis was performed later, and it showed HLA-associated TCR beta chains to be more clonally expanded than equally common others.

V lost 2 bases and J lost 0; bases outside the gene matches: 9. This CDR3 spans 18 amino acids. Germline lookup yields CDR1 SGHTA and CDR2 FQGNSA. About this clone itself: Its matching antigen is unknown.

Researchers ran the PCR with 60 Vbeta and 13 Jbeta primers. TCRdb keeps only in-frame clones here, not all; method: immunoSEQ multiplex PCR. Of 170,000 or so clones in the sample, about 69% are singletons; the top ten hold around 3%. The receptor was isolated from a male donor in good health and CMV-seronegative. Source material: PBMCs. The chain employs TRBV7-2 and TRBJ2-3, with 9 bases fitting TRBD2. Here the CDR3 reads CASSLRGLAGISTDTQYF. CDR3 DNA: TGTGCCAGCAGCTTAAGAGGTCTAGCGGGAATAAGCACAGATACGCAGTATTTT.